This record covers a single T cell receptor beta chain. The junction had 7 bases not matched to a gene; V was cut back by 6 bases and J by 6 bases. The CDR3 is 14 residues long. The germline gives CDR1 SNHLY, CDR2 FYNNEI. The sample originates from a study of blood T cell repertoires in COVID-19. Study at large: The United States, Italy and Spain were the sources of the acute and convalescent COVID-19 samples.

Per the original data handling: It was from reference gene primer amplification that nucleated cell counts were estimated. Profiling relied on immunoSEQ multiplex PCR, and the TCRdb table lists in-frame clones only, not all of them. V and J calls plus clone size are reproduced from that table; the DNA served to infer D and trimming. The profile shows hundreds of thousands of clones, roughly 88% of them singletons. Sample: peripheral blood. V is TRBV2 and J is TRBJ1-4; TRBD1 aligns across 7 bases. The receptor was isolated from a human donor in a cohort sampled during active COVID-19. CDR3 amino acids: CASSKGASYEKLFF. The CDR3 coding sequence is TGTGCCAGCAGCAAGGGGGCGAGTTATGAAAAACTGTTTTTT. The full variable domain, rest sourced from reference TRBV2 and TRBJ1-4, is EPEVTQTPSHQVTQMGQEVILRCVPISNHLYFYWYRQILGQKVEFLVSFYNNEISEKSEIFDDQFSVERPDGSNFTLKIRSTKLEDSAMYFCASSKGASYEKLFFGSGTQLSVL.